This T cell receptor (beta chain) was documented in a study of blood T cell repertoires in COVID-19. Background on the study: Collection of acute and convalescent COVID-19 samples took place in the United States, Italy and Spain. Nucleic acid was either cDNA or gDNA, and it came from T cells, B-cell-depleted T cells, or PBMCs.

In the study's own analysis: Amplification with reference gene primers provided the estimates of nucleated cell counts. TCRdb's table, derived via immunoSEQ multiplex PCR, lists solely in-frame clones and lacks some. The DNA was the basis for D and trimming; V, J and clone size are from that table. This sample yields about 57,000 clones, of which around 80% are seen a single time; about 3.3% belongs to the top ten. Germline V gene data show CDR1 as SQVTM and CDR2 as ANQGSEA. The CDR3 is 11 residues long. Trimming at V came to 6 bases and at J to 7 bases, leaving 5 bases not matched to a gene. The rearrangement links TRBV29-1 to TRBJ1-1; TRBD1 agrees at 7 bases. The clonotype was recovered from a man aged 55 to 70 with acute or convalescent COVID-19. Sequencing input: peripheral blood. CDR3 protein: CSVGDSGEAFF. The CDR3 nucleotides read TGCAGCGTGGGGGACAGCGGTGAAGCTTTCTTT.